Shown below are 30 T cell receptor beta chains from a single sample sequenced in a study of T cell clonotyping in hematopoietic cell transplantation. Time point indicated: recipient sample about 28 days before transplant, after cytoreduction. Sequenced by immunoSEQ multiplex PCR; TCRdb stores in-frame clones only, minus some. This sample has 25,000 to 35,000 clones, with more than 70% found just once. The sample in question was peripheral blood mononuclear cells, obtained before stem cell transplant. The receptors originated from a man in his fifties or sixties with myelodysplastic syndrome. Some clones in this sample may be carry-over from other donors' samples.

CDR3 in amino acids: CAWSSGTGSDQPQHF. In DNA form, the CDR3 reads TGTGCCTGGAGTTCGGGGACAGGGTCCGATCAGCCCCAGCATTTT. The chain joins TRBV30 to TRBJ1-5, with 9 positions matching TRBD1. The CDR3 is 15 residues long. Germline CDR1 reads GTSNPN; CDR2 reads SVGIG (reference sequence). V gave up 2 bases and J gave up 5 bases; unmatched junction bases: 7.

This chain links TRBV9 with TRBJ1-1; D is ambiguous. This CDR3 is 15 amino acids long. Germline lookup yields CDR1 SGDLS and CDR2 YYNGEE. With 0 bases removed from V and 1 base from J, the gap between germline ends came to 10 bases. In nucleotides, the CDR3 is TGTGCCAGCAGCGTAGCGACCAACCAGAACACTGAAGCTTTCTTT. It encodes CASSVATNQNTEAFF.

The rearrangement uses TRBV30 and TRBJ1-2; tentatively, D is TRBD1 (5 bases). CDR3 length equals 15 residues. From germline, CDR1 is GTSNPN and CDR2 SVGIG (reference sequence). V shed 4 bases and J shed 0 bases, with 15 bases lying between them. The CDR3 reads CAWIPFQGANYGYTF. CDR3 nucleotide sequence: TGTGCCTGGATTCCGTTTCAGGGCGCTAACTATGGCTACACCTTC.

Remarks on this clone: A read error may produce the germline difference seen at one junction end. The chain uses TRBV11-3 and TRBJ2-1, with a possible D match to TRBD1 (5 bases). Looked up from germline, CDR1 is SGHNT and CDR2 is YENEEA. CDR3 length equals 12 residues. The CDR3 DNA is TGTGCTAGCAGCTTAGTAGGGGATGAGCAGTTCTTC. This encodes CASSLVGDEQFF. Based on the CDR3 plus reference TRBV11-3 and TRBJ2-1, the full variable domain is EAGVVQSPRYKIIEKKQPVAFWCNPISGHNTLYWYLQNLGQGPELLIRYENEEAVDDSQLPKDRFSAERLKGVDSTLKIQPAELGDSAVYLCASSLVGDEQFFGPGTRLTVL.

The chain recombines TRBV7-2 with TRBJ1-5, with D possibly being TRBD1 (6 bases). The CDR3 consists of 15 residues. CDR1 and CDR2 from the germline V gene are SGHTA and FQGNSA. Trimming shortened V by 5 bases and J by 7 bases, and 18 bases separated the two germline ends. In DNA, the CDR3 is TGTGCCAGCAGCCAGCGCCAGGGGCAGGGCCAGCCCCAGCATTTT. Encoded protein: CASSQRQGQGQPQHF.

The chain is built from TRBV6-5 and TRBJ2-7; TRBD1 matches at 7 bases. Germline V gives CDR1 MNHEY, CDR2 SVGAGI. J was trimmed by 2 bases and V by 6 bases; bases with no gene match: 1. The CDR3 is 12 residues long. The CDR3 nucleotides read TGTGCCAGCAGAGGGGGCCCCTACGAGCAGTACTTC. This translates into CASRGGPYEQYF.

The chain has TRBV2 and TRBJ1-5; D not resolved. This CDR3 comprises 16 residues. V was cut by 1 base and J by 2 bases, with 12 bases left in between. Germline V lookup: CDR1 SNHLY, CDR2 FYNNEI. The CDR3 DNA follows: TGTGCCAGCAGTGAAGTACAGCCGGTGGGCAATCAGCCCCAGCATTTT. Translation gives CASSEVQPVGNQPQHF.

The rearrangement uses TRBV27 and TRBJ2-5; no reliable D call. The DNA end lines up better with TRBJ2-7; the J call may be wrong. This CDR3 has 14 amino acids. Germline-derived CDR1 and CDR2 are MNHEY and SMNVEV (reference sequence). CDR3 coding DNA: TGTGCCAGCAGTTTATCTCACCAAACCTACGAGCAGTACTTC. Protein sequence: CASSLSHQTYEQYF.

This sequence joins TRBV30 and TRBJ1-5, with 7 bases that match TRBD1. V lost 4 bases and J lost 4; bases outside the gene matches: 4. Germline CDR1 GTSNPN, CDR2 SVGIG (reference sequence). The CDR3 is 13 residues long. This chain's CDR3 is CAWTGGLNQPQHF. Written as DNA, the CDR3 is TGTGCCTGGACAGGGGGATTGAATCAGCCCCAGCATTTT.

The chain has TRBV4-1 and TRBJ1-2; D is ambiguous. CDR3 size: 15 residues. Germline CDR1 reads MGHRA; CDR2 reads YSYEKL. The V and J ends lost 2 bases and 2 bases respectively, with 12 bases between them. The CDR3 reads CASSQPTTLNYGYTF. The CDR3 DNA reads as TGCGCCAGCAGCCAACCTACGACTTTAAACTATGGCTACACCTTC.

This chain links TRBV28 with TRBJ2-7, with 12 bases that match TRBD2. The germline gives CDR1 MDHEN, CDR2 SYDVKM. The CDR3 length is 16 residues. The V and J ends lost 2 bases and 3 bases, in that order; junction bases with no gene match: 5. The DNA for the CDR3 is TGTGCCAGCAGTTTAGCCGGGACTAGCGGGTACTACGAGCAGTACTTC. It translates to CASSLAGTSGYYEQYF.

The J gene is TRBJ2-7, the V gene TRBV27, with D maybe TRBD2 (6 bases). CDR1 MNHEY and CDR2 SMNVEV come from the germline V gene (reference sequence). The CDR3 has 13 residues. The V end lost 5 bases, the J end lost 7 bases, and 15 bases lay between the germline ends. The CDR3 reads CASSPGTAGEQYF. In DNA, the CDR3 is TGTGCCAGCAGTCCCGGGACTGCGGGGGAGCAGTACTTC.

CDR3 residues: CASSYSPLAYEQYF. In DNA, the CDR3 is TGTGCCAGCAGTTACTCGCCACTAGCCTACGAGCAGTACTTC. The V call is TRBV6-5, the J call TRBJ2-7; D possibly corresponds to TRBD2 (5 bases). V was pared by 0 bases and J by 2 bases, with 8 bases between. Germline V gene data show CDR1 as MNHEY and CDR2 as SVGAGI. The CDR3 runs 14 residues.

CDR3 sequence (DNA): TGTGCCAGCAGCGAGAGAGTAGGTCAGCCCCAGCATTTT. Translation: CASSERVGQPQHF. The V gene is TRBV6-1, the J gene TRBJ1-5, with D uncertain. V lost 6 bases and J lost 6, with 12 bases in between. CDR3 length: 13 amino acids. Germline CDR1 and CDR2: MNHNS and SASEGT.

The chain combines TRBV5-1 with TRBJ1-1; D unresolved. V shed 6 bases and J shed 4 bases, with 16 bases lying between them. This CDR3 is built from 14 residues. The germline V gene encodes CDR1 SGHRS and CDR2 YFSETQ. CDR3 protein: CASTKVPRGTEAFF. The CDR3, as DNA: TGCGCCAGCACCAAGGTCCCTCGGGGCACTGAAGCTTTCTTT.

As to this clone: The junction and the germline gene differ at one end; a read error may be behind it. This chain joins TRBV27 and TRBJ2-1, with D unresolved. Germline V gene sequence: CDR1 MNHEY, CDR2 SMNVEV (reference sequence). The CDR3 length is 13 residues. The CDR3 reads CASSSASYNGQFF. The CDR3 bases are TGTGCCAGCAGTTCCGCCTCCTACAATGGGCAGTTCTTC.

This sequence joins TRBV2 and TRBJ1-2; D not certain. Per germline, CDR1 SNHLY and CDR2 FYNNEI. The V end lost 7 bases, the J end lost 1 base, and 4 bases lay between the germline ends. There are 11 residues in the CDR3. The CDR3 loop is CASTLNYGYTF. The CDR3 DNA reads as TGTGCCAGCACCCTTAACTATGGCTACACCTTC.

V gene TRBV27 combines with J gene TRBJ2-7; D remains ambiguous. The CDR3 is 13 residues long. The germline V gene encodes CDR1 MNHEY and CDR2 SMNVEV (reference sequence). Deletions cut 4 bases from V and 2 bases from J, with 9 bases between. For the CDR3, the DNA is TGTGCCAGCAGTTCCCATGGTCCCTACGAGCAGTACTTC. Translation gives CASSSHGPYEQYF.

The chain combines TRBV30 with TRBJ2-1; no clear D. CDR3 length equals 13 residues. V lost 4 bases and J 4 bases, leaving 11 bases between the germline ends. Germline CDR1 GTSNPN, CDR2 SVGIG (reference sequence). The CDR3 sequence is CAWKETRYNEQFF. CDR3 DNA: TGTGCCTGGAAGGAGACACGGTACAATGAGCAGTTCTTC.

V usage is TRBV30 and J usage is TRBJ2-1; D remains ambiguous. The CDR3 spans 13 residues. In germline, CDR1 is GTSNPN, CDR2 SVGIG (reference sequence). V was clipped by 0 bases and J by 4 bases, with 7 bases between them. This CDR3 is CAWSVYQYNEQFF. In nucleotides, the CDR3 is TGTGCCTGGAGTGTATATCAATACAATGAGCAGTTCTTC. The whole variable domain, filled in from reference TRBV30 and TRBJ2-1, reads SQTIHQWPATLVQPVGSPLSLECTVEGTSNPNLYWYRQAAGRGLQLLFYSVGIGQISSEVPQNLSASRPQDRQFILSSKKLLLSDSGFYLCAWSVYQYNEQFFGPGTRLTVL.

This clone was recorded a few times. The rearrangement links TRBV5-1 to TRBJ1-5, with 8 nucleotides matching TRBD1. From germline, CDR1 is SGHRS and CDR2 YFSETQ. The J segment lost 5 bases and the V segment lost 4 bases, leaving 8 bases of the junction unmatched. The CDR3 sequence is 15 residues long. In DNA form, the CDR3 reads TGCGCCAGCAGCCAGAAACAGGGGGAACATCAGCCCCAGCATTTT. The encoded protein is CASSQKQGEHQPQHF.

This chain uses TRBV13 with TRBJ1-2; no clear D. V dropped 2 bases and J dropped 6 bases, with 7 bases sitting between them. CDR1 is PRHDT and CDR2 is FYEKMQ in the germline V gene (reference sequence). This CDR3 spans 12 amino acids. The CDR3 DNA reads as TGTGCCAGCAGCTTAACCAGACATGGCTACACCTTC. This codes for CASSLTRHGYTF.

The chain employs TRBV18 and TRBJ2-3, with D unresolved. The CDR3 is made up of 14 amino acids. CDR1 and CDR2 (germline): KGHSH, LQKENI. V shed 0 bases and J shed 3 bases, with 7 bases lying between them. For the CDR3, the DNA is TGTGCCAGCTCACCACCGAATGAGACAGATACGCAGTATTTT. Encoded protein: CASSPPNETDTQYF.

The chain links TRBV30 to TRBJ1-2; a weak D match, TRBD1 (5 bases). From germline, CDR1 is GTSNPN and CDR2 SVGIG (reference sequence). Trimming left V 5 bases short and J 4 bases short, with 11 bases between. The CDR3 covers 12 residues. For the CDR3, the DNA is TGTGCCTGGGGGGACCGCAGCTATGGCTACACCTTC. It codes for CAWGDRSYGYTF. The variable domain in full, with the rest retrieved from reference TRBV30 and TRBJ1-2, is SQTIHQWPATLVQPVGSPLSLECTVEGTSNPNLYWYRQAAGRGLQLLFYSVGIGQISSEVPQNLSASRPQDRQFILSSKKLLLSDSGFYLCAWGDRSYGYTFGSGTRLTVV.

This chain joins TRBV11-2 and TRBJ2-2; 10 bases agree with TRBD2. Germline V gene lookup returns CDR1 SGHAT and CDR2 FQNNGV. The J segment lost 3 bases and the V segment lost 8 bases, leaving 6 bases of the junction unmatched. The CDR3 runs 15 residues. CDR3 nucleotides: TGTGCCAGCGGCAAGCGGGGGGGCGACACCGGGGAGCTGTTTTTT. Amino acid sequence: CASGKRGGDTGELFF.

The CDR3 here is CASSLSTGPPGYTF. CDR3 DNA sequence: TGTGCCAGCAGTTTATCTACAGGTCCCCCTGGCTACACCTTC. The rearrangement links TRBV28 to TRBJ1-2; tentative D call: TRBD1 (5 bases). The germline V gene has CDR1 MDHEN and CDR2 SYDVKM. The CDR3 is made up of 14 amino acids. V gave up 1 base and J gave up 7 bases, with 13 bases separating them.

This clone came up once. The chain links TRBV9 to TRBJ2-2; 8 positions match TRBD2. Per germline, CDR1 SGDLS and CDR2 YYNGEE. J was trimmed by 4 bases and V by 3 bases; bases with no gene match: 5. CDR3 length: 15 amino acids. DNA of the CDR3: TGTGCCAGCAGCGCTTCCGGGGGGGGCACCGGGGAGCTGTTTTTT. Encoded protein: CASSASGGGTGELFF.

This chain uses TRBV5-6 with TRBJ1-2; tentatively, D is TRBD1 (5 bases). Germline V lookup: CDR1 SGHDT, CDR2 YYEEEE. This CDR3 has 13 residues. Trimming removed 4 bases at V and 4 bases at J, with 11 bases between. The CDR3 DNA follows: TGTGCCAGCAGCCCGATCCAGGGCTATGGCTACACCTTC. It encodes CASSPIQGYGYTF.

The CDR3 DNA is TGTGCCAGCAGTCTATCGGGGAGCCAAGAGACCCAGTACTTC. Protein: CASSLSGSQETQYF. The V gene is TRBV6-5, the J gene TRBJ2-5; a possible D gene is TRBD2 (5 bases). The CDR3 loop spans 14 amino acids. Trimming left V 5 bases short and J 1 base short, with 11 bases between. Germline-derived CDR1 and CDR2 are MNHEY and SVGAGI.

The rearrangement joins TRBV6-1 to TRBJ2-7; 9 bases are shared with TRBD1. Germline CDR1 reads MNHNS; CDR2 reads SASEGT. The CDR3 has 17 residues. The ends lost 1 base at V and 4 bases at J; junction bases unmatched: 11. The CDR3, as DNA: TGTGCCAGCAGTGAAGGGGTTGGGGGACAGGGCCTTTACGAGCAGTACTTC. Translating it yields CASSEGVGGQGLYEQYF.